This TCR beta chain was identified in a study of T cells in Graves' hyperthyroidism and ophthalmopathy. Study overall: Blood from the periphery was taken at initial diagnosis, before any treatment. Study-wide results and limits: Model-based prediction identified ophthalmopathy a median 6.5 months prior to its onset. Most expanded thyroid clonotypes above 0.001 recurred in blood.

It was RNA transcripts that yielded the amplified TCR beta CDR3 regions. Researchers ran a first-round RT-PCR on the TCR CDR3 using the HTBI primer set. TCRdb reprocessed the multiplex PCR reads via MiXCR and lists one record per CDR3 protein. The profile shows a few hundred thousand distinct CDR3 sequences, 15% to 20% of them singletons. Exclusion of a patient resulted from uncontrolled infection, other autoimmune disease, pregnancy or lactation. Worth noting for this clonotype: Its matching antigen is unknown.

The CDR3 length is 14 residues. The V end was cut by 5 bases, the J end by 1 base, with 8 bases between. Germline CDR1 and CDR2: MNHNS and SASEGT. The rearrangement uses TRBV6-1 and TRBJ2-2; the D is unclear. This TCR was sampled from a man aged 40-55 years with Graves' hyperthyroidism. Source material: blood. CDR3 region: CASSSHKNTGELFF. The CDR3 DNA reads TGTGCCAGCAGTAGCCACAAGAACACCGGGGAGCTGTTTTTT.